This entry lists 27 T cell receptor beta chains sequenced from one sample in a study of Ad26.COV2.S vaccination and SARS-CoV-2 variants. Treatment indicated: around 19 received Ad26.COV2.S at low or high dose, single or two shots; 5 received placebo; per-sample allocation not given. Day 63 following the first vaccine or placebo injection was when the samples were taken. Libraries were prepared by immunoSEQ multiplex PCR; TCRdb keeps only in-frame clonotypes and omits some of them. The sample lists a few hundred thousand clones; approximately 87% were seen once. This sample comprised peripheral blood, obtained in a trial of Ad26.COV2.S vaccine versus placebo. The receptors were gathered from a person aged 18-60 years who received the Ad26.COV2.S COVID-19 vaccine or a placebo.

V is TRBV18 and J is TRBJ1-3; D perhaps matches TRBD1 (5 bases). V lost 6 bases and J 0 bases, leaving 12 bases between the germline ends. The CDR3 spans 15 residues. Germline lookup yields CDR1 KGHSH and CDR2 LQKENI. The CDR3, as DNA: TGTGCCAGCTCGACAGCCCCAGACTCTGGAAACACCATATATTTT. This encodes CASSTAPDSGNTIYF.

J is TRBJ2-2 and V is TRBV5-8; 7 nucleotides line up with TRBD2. Germline CDR1 SGHTS, CDR2 YDEGEE. The CDR3 runs 15 residues. V gave up 6 bases and J gave up 0 bases; unmatched junction bases: 5. The chain's CDR3 is CASTTAGANTGELFF. As DNA, the CDR3 is TGTGCCAGCACCACGGCGGGGGCGAACACCGGGGAGCTGTTTTTT. The full variable domain, rest sourced from reference TRBV5-8 and TRBJ2-2, is EAGVTQSPTHLIKTRGQQATLRCSPISGHTSVYWYQQALGLGLQFLLWYDEGEERNRGNFPPRFSGRQFPNYSSELNVNALELEDSALYLCASTTAGANTGELFFGEGSRLTVL.

CDR3 region: CASSQPVAGGNNEQFF. The CDR3 bases are TGCGCCAGCAGCCAACCGGTAGCGGGGGGAAACAATGAGCAGTTCTTC. This rearrangement joins TRBV4-1 to TRBJ2-1; 10 bases agree with TRBD2. CDR1 MGHRA and CDR2 YSYEKL come from the germline V gene. V shed 2 bases and J 5 bases; nucleotides not matched to a gene: 6. The CDR3 runs 16 residues.

The genes are TRBV5-1 and TRBJ2-1; D remains unclear. CDR1 is SGHRS, CDR2 YFSETQ, per germline. The CDR3 spans 15 residues. V lost 1 base and J lost 0, with 8 bases in between. The CDR3 sequence is CASSLPSSSYNEQFF. The CDR3 bases are TGCGCCAGCAGCTTGCCCTCAAGCTCCTACAATGAGCAGTTCTTC.

The V gene is TRBV6-5, the J gene TRBJ2-1, with 14 bases lining up with TRBD2. V gave up 8 bases and J gave up 14 bases; unmatched junction bases: 8. Per germline, CDR1 MNHEY and CDR2 SVGAGI. The CDR3 has 13 residues. The CDR3 sequence: CASSRLAGGPKFF. The CDR3, as DNA: TGTGCCAGCTCCCGACTAGCGGGAGGGCCAAAGTTCTTC.

This clone has only one observation. The chain joins TRBV6-6 to TRBJ1-2; D might be TRBD1 (5 bases). CDR1 is MNHNY, CDR2 SVGAGI, per germline (reference sequence). Trimming took 6 bases from V and 3 from J, leaving 11 bases between them. This CDR3 is 13 amino acids long. The CDR3 DNA reads TGTGCCAGCAGAACACAGGTCTACTATGGCTACACCTTC. Translating it yields CASRTQVYYGYTF.

The chain combines TRBV9 with TRBJ2-2, with unresolved D. Trimming pared 0 bases from V and 4 bases from J, leaving 10 bases between. The CDR3 covers 15 residues. Germline V gives CDR1 SGDLS, CDR2 YYNGEE. In nucleotides, the CDR3 is TGTGCCAGCAGCGTAGAGGGCCGGATCACCGGGGAGCTGTTTTTT. This encodes CASSVEGRITGELFF.

The chain carries TRBV6-6 and TRBJ1-2; D uncertain. V lost 2 bases, J lost 6 bases, and 10 bases lay in between. The CDR3 is 13 amino acids. Germline loops: CDR1 MNHNY, CDR2 SVGAGI (reference sequence). The CDR3 bases are TGTGCCAGCAGTTACGGGGTAGGGCATGGCTACACCTTC. Protein product: CASSYGVGHGYTF.

Only one count was recorded for this clone. This chain uses TRBV12-3 or TRBV12-4 with TRBJ2-7; D gene unclear. The CDR3 extends over 10 amino acids. Trimming pared 5 bases from V and 4 bases from J, leaving 3 bases between. The chain's CDR3 is CASSLYEQYV. Written as DNA, the CDR3 is TGTGCCAGCAGTCTTTACGAGCAGTACGTC.

This chain links TRBV7-9 with TRBJ1-4, with 9 bases lining up with TRBD1. The CDR3 contains 15 residues. Per the germline V gene, CDR1 is SEHNR and CDR2 is FQNEAQ (reference sequence). V trimming: 5 bases; J trimming: 7 bases; junction bases outside the gene matches: 8. The CDR3 region is CASSRQGGSGEKLFF. The CDR3 DNA reads as TGTGCCAGCAGCAGACAGGGGGGTAGTGGTGAAAAACTGTTTTTT.

The chain has TRBV4-3 and TRBJ2-3; D may be TRBD2 (6 bases). Germline V gene data show CDR1 as LGHNA and CDR2 as YSLEER. This CDR3 spans 13 amino acids. V was cut by 5 bases and J by 2 bases, with 8 bases left in between. CDR3 residues: CASSGGVTDTQYF. CDR3 sequence (DNA): TGCGCCAGCAGCGGAGGGGTCACAGATACGCAGTATTTT.

J is TRBJ2-3 and V is TRBV10-3; D is ambiguous. This CDR3 region has 14 residues. Trimming took off 0 bases at V and 3 bases at J, with 7 bases between the two ends. Germline values: CDR1 ENHRY, CDR2 SYGVKD. As DNA, the CDR3 is TGTGCCATCAGTGAGTCACACGGGACAGATACGCAGTATTTT. It translates to CAISESHGTDTQYF.

The chain is built from TRBV7-9 and TRBJ2-2; D uncertain. The V gene's germline CDR1 is SEHNR and CDR2 FQNEAQ (reference sequence). The V end was cut by 3 bases, the J end by 3 bases, with 17 bases between. The length of the CDR3 is 17 residues. CDR3 amino acids: CASSFIFNFGHTGELFF. The CDR3, as DNA: TGTGCCAGCAGCTTTATTTTTAACTTCGGTCACACCGGGGAGCTGTTTTTT.

The chain joins TRBV5-6 to TRBJ2-1, with a tentative D call TRBD1 (6 bases). CDR1 is SGHDT and CDR2 is YYEEEE in the germline V gene. The CDR3 is 16 amino acids. The germline V and J ends were trimmed by 1 base and 0 bases, with 11 bases remaining between them. In DNA, the CDR3 is TGTGCCAGCAGCTTGACAGGGAAGTTCTCCTACAATGAGCAGTTCTTC. Its protein is CASSLTGKFSYNEQFF.

CDR3 amino acids: CASSLAAGLDSPLHF. The CDR3 coding sequence is TGTGCCAGCAGCTTAGCCGCAGGGTTGGATTCACCCCTCCACTTT. This chain uses TRBV13 with TRBJ1-6, with D perhaps matching TRBD1 (5 bases). Germline CDR1 is PRHDT and CDR2 is FYEKMQ (reference sequence). Trimming took 1 base from V and 8 from J, leaving 12 bases between them. The CDR3 consists of 15 residues.

This clone was recorded once. The chain joins TRBV18 to TRBJ2-7, with 12 positions matching TRBD1. The germline CDR1 and CDR2 sequences are KGHSH and LQKENI. This CDR3 has 14 residues. After removal of 2 bases from V and 7 bases from J, the junction contained 3 bases not matched to a gene. The CDR3 DNA reads TGTGCCAGCTCACCAGGGACAGGGGGCGGTGAGCAGTACTTC. The encoded protein is CASSPGTGGGEQYF.

The chain links TRBV7-2 to TRBJ2-1; D remains unclear. Germline-derived CDR1 and CDR2 are SGHTA and FQGNSA. V was cut by 5 bases and J by 6 bases, with 14 bases left in between. There are 14 residues in the CDR3. Here the CDR3 DNA reads TGTGCCAGCAGCCTTCCGACATCGTCCAATGAGCAGTTCTTC. Translation gives CASSLPTSSNEQFF.

The sample holds one count of this clone. The CDR3 bases are TGTGCCAGCAGTTACGGCTGGGCGAACACTGAAGCTTTCTTT. Residues: CASSYGWANTEAFF. The V call is TRBV6-5, the J call TRBJ1-1; D is uncertain. The germline V and J ends were trimmed by 2 bases and 1 base, with 8 bases remaining between them. The CDR3 sequence is 14 residues long. Germline V gene lookup returns CDR1 MNHEY and CDR2 SVGAGI.

V gene TRBV5-6 combines with J gene TRBJ2-5; possibly TRBD1 for D (6 bases). Trimming stripped 4 bases from V and 4 bases from J, with 14 bases between. In germline, CDR1 is SGHDT, CDR2 YYEEEE. The CDR3 loop spans 14 amino acids. CDR3 nucleotide sequence: TGTGCCAGCAGCCCCCCAGGGGCTGGAGAGACCCAGTACTTC. It is translated as CASSPPGAGETQYF.

The chain's CDR3 is CASSFGPWNTEAFF. CDR3 DNA: TGTGCCAGCAGCTTTGGACCTTGGAACACTGAAGCTTTCTTT. The chain links TRBV11-3 to TRBJ1-1; D is uncertain. Germline values: CDR1 SGHNT, CDR2 YENEEA. The CDR3 extends over 14 amino acids. Between the trimmed V and J ends, which lost 3 bases and 1 base, there was a span of 9 bases.

The V call is TRBV10-1, the J call TRBJ1-1; no clear D gene. The CDR3 totals 12 residues. V lost 4 bases, J lost 11 bases, and 14 bases lay in between. The germline V gene encodes CDR1 WNHNN and CDR2 SYGVQD (reference sequence). The CDR3 DNA reads TGCGCCAGCAGTGGGACGGAAGGGAAGGCTTTCTTT. This gives the protein CASSGTEGKAFF.

V is TRBV5-6 and J is TRBJ1-3; D call uncertain. CDR3 size: 15 residues. V was trimmed by 3 bases and J by 3 bases, leaving 13 bases between them. The germline gives CDR1 SGHDT, CDR2 YYEEEE. The CDR3 spells CASSSGGIGGNTIYF. Written as DNA, the CDR3 is TGTGCCAGCAGCTCTGGCGGCATCGGTGGAAACACCATATATTTT.

V and J are TRBV7-9 and TRBJ1-6; D is unresolved. This CDR3 has 14 amino acids. Looked up from germline, CDR1 is SEHNR and CDR2 is FQNEAQ (reference sequence). Trimming stripped 6 bases from V and 0 bases from J, with 6 bases between. The CDR3 coding sequence is TGTGCCAGCAGTTCTGCCTCCTATAATTCACCCCTCCACTTT. It is translated as CASSSASYNSPLHF.

This clone showed up just once. The chain links TRBV7-2 to TRBJ1-1, with D perhaps matching TRBD1 (5 bases). This CDR3 comprises 13 residues. Trimming removed 4 bases from V and 6 bases from J, with 12 bases in between. Germline-derived CDR1 and CDR2 are SGHTA and FQGNSA. The CDR3 sequence: CASSSGFGAEAFF. CDR3 nucleotide sequence: TGTGCCAGCAGCTCAGGGTTCGGCGCTGAAGCTTTCTTT.

In this sample, this clone turned up once. The CDR3 reads CASSEGDREGYGYTF. Here the CDR3 DNA reads TGTGCCAGTAGTGAGGGGGACAGGGAGGGCTATGGCTACACCTTC. The rearrangement joins TRBV19 to TRBJ1-2, with 9 bases lining up with TRBD1. Trimming took 5 bases from V and 4 from J; bases not matched to a gene: 8. Germline V lookup: CDR1 LNHDA, CDR2 SQIVND (reference sequence). The CDR3 has 15 residues.

This chain links TRBV13 with TRBJ2-1, with a tentative D call TRBD2 (7 bases). The V and J ends lost 6 bases and 3 bases respectively, with 18 bases between them. CDR3 length equals 16 residues. Germline-derived CDR1 and CDR2 are PRHDT and FYEKMQ (reference sequence). CDR3 loop: CASSRSTGGLYNEQFF. For the CDR3, the DNA is TGTGCCAGCAGTCGCAGCACGGGGGGCCTCTACAATGAGCAGTTCTTC.

The CDR3 nucleotides are TGTGCCAGCAGCTTAGATTTGGACAGGGGTGGCTACACCTTC. As protein: CASSLDLDRGGYTF. This sequence joins TRBV7-9 and TRBJ1-2; 9 bases are shared with TRBD1. This CDR3 has 14 amino acids. After removal of 1 base from V and 7 bases from J, the junction contained 4 bases not matched to a gene. The germline V gene encodes CDR1 SEHNR and CDR2 FQNEAQ (reference sequence).